The 18 T cell receptor beta chains below were found in one sample sequenced in a study of post-analysis software for immune sequencing data. General study points: Patients had higher frequencies than controls of five TRBV segments, including TRBV5-6, TRBV5-1 and TRBV20-1.

Unique molecular identifiers were present in the TCR beta cDNA libraries. TCRdb re-analysed the PCR reads in MiXCR, keeping a single row per CDR3 protein. The top ten hold 4.6% of the sample, which has roughly 800,000 distinct CDR3 sequences, 53% seen once. For these receptors, no antigen is known. Sequencing used blood. These TCRs come from a girl aged 5 to 17 with multiple sclerosis.

The V call is TRBV29-1, the J call TRBJ1-2; D is perhaps TRBD1 (5 bases). This CDR3 comprises 12 residues. Germline assignment: CDR1 SQVTM and CDR2 ANQGSEA. Trimming took 8 bases from V and 5 from J, leaving 15 bases between them. The CDR3: CSSHRLGYGYTF. The CDR3 DNA reads TGCAGCTCACACAGGTTAGGTTATGGCTACACCTTC.

V usage is TRBV12-3 or TRBV12-4 and J usage is TRBJ1-2, with TRBD1 matching over 8 bases. There are 15 residues in the CDR3. V shed 1 base and J 6 bases; nucleotides not matched to a gene: 7. CDR3 in DNA: TGTGCCAGCAGTTTAGACAGGGGGACCTACCATGGCTACACCTTC. Its protein product is CASSLDRGTYHGYTF.

V gene TRBV7-9 combines with J gene TRBJ2-5; TRBD2 matches 10 bases. The J segment lost 5 bases and the V segment lost 0 bases, leaving 9 bases of the junction unmatched. Germline loops: CDR1 SEHNR, CDR2 FQNEAQ (reference sequence). The CDR3 has 17 residues. The CDR3 nucleotides are TGTGCCAGCAGCTTAGCGGGTCGGACTAGCGGATGGGAGACCCAGTACTTC. The encoded protein is CASSLAGRTSGWETQYF.

The V call is TRBV5-1, the J call TRBJ1-6, with D tentatively TRBD1 (5 bases). This CDR3 comprises 15 residues. With 3 bases removed from V and 5 bases from J, the gap between germline ends came to 12 bases. Looked up from germline, CDR1 is SGHRS and CDR2 is YFSETQ. CDR3 residues: CASSYGDRNNSPLHF. In DNA form, the CDR3 reads TGCGCCAGCAGCTACGGGGACCGAAATAATTCACCCCTCCACTTT. Based on the CDR3 plus reference TRBV5-1 and TRBJ1-6, the full variable domain is KAGVTQTPRYLIKTRGQQVTLSCSPISGHRSVSWYQQTPGQGLQFLFEYFSETQRNKGNFPGRFSGRQFSNSRSEMNVSTLELGDSALYLCASSYGDRNNSPLHFGNGTRLTVT.

The chain has TRBV25-1 and TRBJ1-2; D may be TRBD1 (5 bases). Germline V gives CDR1 MGHDK, CDR2 SYGVNS. V dropped 10 bases and J dropped 6 bases, with 9 bases sitting between them. This CDR3 contains 10 residues. The CDR3 reads CATGGDGYTF. CDR3 DNA: TGTGCCACCGGAGGGGATGGCTACACCTTC.

This chain links TRBV6-1 with TRBJ1-2; TRBD1 is a possible D gene (5 bases). The V and J ends lost 6 bases and 7 bases respectively, with 18 bases between them. Germline V gene sequence: CDR1 MNHNS, CDR2 SASEGT. This CDR3 has 14 residues. DNA for the CDR3: TGTGCCAGCAGCTTGACAGAGGGTAGCGGTGGCTACACCTTC. Amino acids: CASSLTEGSGGYTF.

The rearrangement links TRBV29-1 to TRBJ2-7, with 10 bases matching TRBD1. This CDR3 is built from 17 residues. CDR1 is SQVTM and CDR2 is ANQGSEA in the germline V gene. The J segment lost 2 bases and the V segment lost 6 bases, leaving 16 bases of the junction unmatched. The CDR3 spells CSVRAGTGALPPYEQYF. CDR3 sequence (DNA): TGCAGCGTGAGGGCCGGGACAGGGGCCCTACCCCCCTACGAGCAGTACTTC.

This rearrangement joins TRBV5-5 to TRBJ1-2; D is ambiguous. Germline CDR1 reads SGHKS; CDR2 reads YYEKEE (reference sequence). This CDR3 region has 15 residues. Trimming took off 0 bases at V and 2 bases at J, with 11 bases between the two ends. DNA for the CDR3: TGTGCCAGCAGCTTGGCAGGCACGATAAACTATGGCTACACCTTC. This translates into CASSLAGTINYGYTF.

This clonotype showed up just a few times. This chain links TRBV20-1 with TRBJ2-1; possibly TRBD1 for D (5 bases). Germline V lookup: CDR1 DFQATT, CDR2 SNEGSKA (reference sequence). The CDR3 sequence is 11 residues long. V shed 6 bases and J shed 12 bases, with 15 bases lying between them. CDR3 protein: CSAALGAGQFF. DNA of the CDR3: TGCAGTGCAGCTCTAGGGGCTGGGCAGTTCTTC.

A few counts support this clonotype. The chain combines TRBV12-5 with TRBJ2-7; TRBD1 is a possible D gene (6 bases). The CDR3 is 15 amino acids. Germline assignment: CDR1 LGHNT and CDR2 FRNRAP. V was clipped by 0 bases and J by 3 bases, with 12 bases between them. The CDR3 sequence: CASGLVPPQGYEQYF. CDR3 nucleotides: TGTGCTAGTGGTTTGGTACCCCCACAGGGCTACGAGCAGTACTTC.

The chain links TRBV10-3 to TRBJ2-5; 14 bases map to TRBD2. The last part of the DNA fits TRBJ2-7 better; the J call may be wrong. Germline CDR1 reads ENHRY; CDR2 reads SYGVKD. This CDR3 region has 13 residues. This CDR3 reads CAIGGTSGSEQYF. The CDR3, as DNA: TGTGCCATCGGGGGGACTAGCGGGAGCGAGCAGTACTTC.

This clonotype occurred a few times. The chain has TRBV10-3 and TRBJ2-3; D gene uncertain. Germline CDR1 is ENHRY and CDR2 is SYGVKD. Trimming pared 6 bases from V and 1 base from J, leaving 11 bases between. The CDR3 runs to 14 residues. The CDR3 loop is CAIRSGSGTDTQYF. DNA of the CDR3: TGTGCCATCAGGAGTGGGTCTGGCACAGATACGCAGTATTTT.

The V and J genes are TRBV5-1 and TRBJ2-1; D gene ambiguous. Trimming took off 4 bases at V and 5 bases at J, with 7 bases between the two ends. CDR1 and CDR2 (germline): SGHRS, YFSETQ. CDR3 size: 12 residues. CDR3 bases: TGCGCCAGCAGCCGACTCGACAATGAGCAGTTCTTC. This codes for CASSRLDNEQFF.

This chain connects TRBV4-2 to TRBJ2-3; 9 positions agree with TRBD1. Per germline, CDR1 LGHNA and CDR2 YNFKEQ. This CDR3 region has 15 residues. The V segment lost 3 bases and the J segment 2 bases; nucleotides outside the gene matches: 3. This CDR3 is CASSHLQGATDTQYF. In DNA, the CDR3 is TGTGCCAGCAGCCATCTACAGGGGGCCACAGATACGCAGTATTTT.

CDR3 sequence reads: CASKSGREVLVDTQYF. CDR3 in DNA: TGCGCCAGCAAATCAGGTCGGGAGGTCCTGGTAGATACGCAGTATTTT. V is TRBV5-1 and J is TRBJ2-3; 7 bases map to TRBD2. The germline V gene encodes CDR1 SGHRS and CDR2 YFSETQ. V was pared by 6 bases and J by 5 bases, with 15 bases of the junction left unmatched. The CDR3 length is 16 residues. Complete variable domain (other parts from reference TRBV5-1 and TRBJ2-3): KAGVTQTPRYLIKTRGQQVTLSCSPISGHRSVSWYQQTPGQGLQFLFEYFSETQRNKGNFPGRFSGRQFSNSRSEMNVSTLELGDSALYLCASKSGREVLVDTQYFGPGTRLTVL.

The rearrangement uses TRBV20-1 and TRBJ2-1; 8 bases line up with TRBD1. CDR3 length: 14 residues. Germline V lookup: CDR1 DFQATT, CDR2 SNEGSKA (reference sequence). Losses at the gene ends were 2 bases for V and 4 bases for J; bases not matched to a gene: 4. CDR3 bases: TGCAGTGCTAGAAGGCAGGGGGCTTACAATGAGCAGTTCTTC. Protein sequence: CSARRQGAYNEQFF.

The chain couples TRBV5-1 to TRBJ2-1; 8 nucleotides match TRBD2. Trimming cost V 4 bases and J 5 bases; bases outside gene matches: 11. The CDR3 contains 16 residues. Germline V lookup: CDR1 SGHRS, CDR2 YFSETQ. CDR3 loop: CASSPHPPGGHNEQFF. The CDR3 coding sequence is TGCGCCAGCAGCCCCCACCCACCGGGAGGGCACAATGAGCAGTTCTTC.

This clonotype showed up just a few times. This chain joins TRBV2 and TRBJ2-5, with D possibly being TRBD2 (6 bases). The V end lost 3 bases, the J end lost 4 bases, and 15 bases lay between the germline ends. CDR1 is SNHLY and CDR2 is FYNNEI in the germline V gene. The CDR3 is 15 residues long. CDR3 protein: CASSEAFPGAETQYF. For the CDR3, the DNA is TGTGCCAGCAGTGAGGCCTTTCCGGGAGCAGAGACCCAGTACTTC.